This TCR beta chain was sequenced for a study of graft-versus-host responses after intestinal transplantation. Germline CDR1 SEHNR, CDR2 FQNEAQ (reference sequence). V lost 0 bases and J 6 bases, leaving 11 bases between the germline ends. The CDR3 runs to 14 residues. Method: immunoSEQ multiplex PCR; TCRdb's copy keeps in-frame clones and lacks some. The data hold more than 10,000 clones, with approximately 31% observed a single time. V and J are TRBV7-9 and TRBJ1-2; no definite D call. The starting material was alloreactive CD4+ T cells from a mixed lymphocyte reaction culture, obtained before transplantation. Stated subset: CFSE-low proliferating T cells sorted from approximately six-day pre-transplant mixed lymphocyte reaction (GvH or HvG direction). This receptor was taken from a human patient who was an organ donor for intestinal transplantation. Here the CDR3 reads CASSLARGFDGYTF. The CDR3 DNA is TGTGCCAGCAGCTTAGCCCGGGGTTTCGATGGCTACACCTTC.